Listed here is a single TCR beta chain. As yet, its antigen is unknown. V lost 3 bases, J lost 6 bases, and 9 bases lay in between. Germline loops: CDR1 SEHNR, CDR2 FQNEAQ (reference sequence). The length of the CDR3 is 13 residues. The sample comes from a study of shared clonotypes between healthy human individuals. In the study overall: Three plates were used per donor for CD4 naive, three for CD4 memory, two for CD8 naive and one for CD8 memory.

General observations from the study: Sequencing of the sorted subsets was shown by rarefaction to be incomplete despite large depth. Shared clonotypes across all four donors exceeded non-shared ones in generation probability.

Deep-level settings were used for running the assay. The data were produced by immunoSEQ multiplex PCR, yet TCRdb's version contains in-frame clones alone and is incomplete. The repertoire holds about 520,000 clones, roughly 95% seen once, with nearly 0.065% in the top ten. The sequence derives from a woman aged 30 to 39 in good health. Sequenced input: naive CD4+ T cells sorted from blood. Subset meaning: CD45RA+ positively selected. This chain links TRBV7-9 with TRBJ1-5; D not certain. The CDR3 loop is CASSLGGGQPQHF. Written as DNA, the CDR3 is TGTGCCAGCAGCTTGGGAGGCGGTCAGCCCCAGCATTTT.